This T cell receptor (beta chain) originates from a study of early T cells in non-severe SARS-CoV-2 infection. Study conclusions and caveats: VDJdb matching favored anti-spike CD8 responses, missing private and CD4 specificities.

This clonotype was observed a handful of times. Antigen specificity is unknown. TCRdb called the 5' RACE reads again in MiXCR, with one record for every CDR3 protein. The table shows around 76,000 distinct CDR3 sequences, with about 15% occurring only once. With 3 bases removed from V and 1 base from J, the gap between germline ends came to 9 bases. The CDR3 length is 14 residues. This TCR was recovered from an adult who was a healthcare worker with PCR-confirmed SARS-CoV-2 infection or an uninfected control (not recorded which). Sample: whole blood, taken at baseline. The V and J genes are TRBV12-3 or TRBV12-4 and TRBJ1-1; D gene unclear. The CDR3 nucleotides read TGTGCCAGCAGTTTGGTGGCAGCGAACACTGAAGCTTTCTTT. Encoded protein: CASSLVAANTEAFF.